This T cell receptor beta chain was found in a study of CD8+CD57+ T cells in acquired aplastic anemia. Study-wide background: There were roughly 10 million reads, on average, for CD4+ cells from healthy donors.

The CDR3 runs 15 residues. Germline values: CDR1 LGHDT, CDR2 YNNKEL (reference sequence). V lost 2 bases and J lost 0; bases outside the gene matches: 3. In its sample, this clonotype was seen many times. Its antigen is unidentified. Genomic DNA, serving as template, underwent TCR beta VDJ and CDR3 profiling. TCRdb fed the reads into MiXCR, producing one record per CDR3 protein. The table lists about 170,000 distinct CDR3 sequences, just under 45% of them singletons. Study-level results: Found in both controls and patients were some 31 CD8+ CDR3 sequences.

Input material: sorted CD4+, CD8+, or CD8+CD57+ T cells (not recorded which) from PBMCs. The J gene is TRBJ2-7, the V gene TRBV3-1, with 8 bases fitting TRBD1. The sequence derives from a human donor in good health. The CDR3 DNA sequence: TGTGCCAGCAGCCAAACAGGGGGTCCCTCCTACGAGCAGTACTTC. Its translation is CASSQTGGPSYEQYF.